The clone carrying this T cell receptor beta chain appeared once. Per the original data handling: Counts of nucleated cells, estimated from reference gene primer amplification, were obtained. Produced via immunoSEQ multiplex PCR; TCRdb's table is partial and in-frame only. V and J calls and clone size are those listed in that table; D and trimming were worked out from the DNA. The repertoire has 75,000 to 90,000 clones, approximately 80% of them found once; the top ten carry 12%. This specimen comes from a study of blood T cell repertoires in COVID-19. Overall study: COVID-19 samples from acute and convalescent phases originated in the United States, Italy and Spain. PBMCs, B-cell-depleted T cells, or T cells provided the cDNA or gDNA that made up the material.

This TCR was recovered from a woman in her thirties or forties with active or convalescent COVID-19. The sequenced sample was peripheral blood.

This CDR3 reads CASSSGTGAVNEKLFF. The CDR3 region has the DNA TGTGCCAGCAGTTCCGGGACAGGGGCTGTAAATGAAAAACTGTTTTTT. The rearrangement uses TRBV28 and TRBJ1-4, with 10 nucleotides matching TRBD1. Germline-derived CDR1 and CDR2 are MDHEN and SYDVKM. V shed 4 bases and J 5 bases; nucleotides not matched to a gene: 7. The CDR3 has 16 residues.